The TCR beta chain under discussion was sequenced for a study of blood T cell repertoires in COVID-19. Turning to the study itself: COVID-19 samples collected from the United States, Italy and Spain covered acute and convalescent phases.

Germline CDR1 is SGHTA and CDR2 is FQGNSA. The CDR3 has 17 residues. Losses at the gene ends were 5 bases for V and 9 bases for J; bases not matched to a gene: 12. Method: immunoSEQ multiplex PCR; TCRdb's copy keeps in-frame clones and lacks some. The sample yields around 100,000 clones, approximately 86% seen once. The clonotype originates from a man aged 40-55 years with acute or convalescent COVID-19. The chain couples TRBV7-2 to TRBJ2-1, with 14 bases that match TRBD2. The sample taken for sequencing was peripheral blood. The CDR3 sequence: CASSTTRGTSGRAEQFF. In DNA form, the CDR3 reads TGTGCCAGCAGCACAACTCGCGGGACTAGCGGGAGAGCTGAGCAGTTCTTC.